Each of the 9 T cell receptor beta chains below was sequenced from the same sample in a study of beta chain features in type 1 diabetes. Study results and caveats: Moderately but significantly shorter TCRB CDR3s were found in Type 1 diabetes patients in all four CD4+ subsets.

What was sequenced were expressed TCRB transcripts, since all of the isolated RNA had been reverse transcribed. Sequencing was performed with immunoSEQ multiplex PCR; in TCRdb, only in-frame clones are kept and a portion is missing. The sample lists approximately 140,000 clones; around 9% were seen once. Their antigens are not known. The material sequenced was central memory CD4+ T cells from blood. Source of these receptors: a man under 40 with type 1 diabetes.

This chain uses TRBV7-9 with TRBJ2-7; 9 nucleotides align to TRBD1. The V gene's germline CDR1 is SEHNR and CDR2 FQNEAQ (reference sequence). This CDR3 comprises 14 residues. J lost 3 bases, V lost 5 bases, and 5 bases had no gene match. CDR3 sequence (DNA): TGTGCCAGCAGCCTAAGGACAGGGGTCTACGAGCAGTACTTC. Protein product: CASSLRTGVYEQYF.

In its sample, this clone was seen a few times. The chain employs TRBV7-2 and TRBJ1-5; 7 nucleotides line up with TRBD1. CDR1 is SGHTA and CDR2 is FQGNSA in the germline V gene. The CDR3 has 15 amino acids. The ends lost 5 bases at V and 4 bases at J; junction bases unmatched: 8. Written as DNA, the CDR3 is TGTGCCAGCAGCCAACAGGGGAGGAGGAATCAGCCCCAGCATTTT. The encoded protein is CASSQQGRRNQPQHF.

The chain recombines TRBV18 with TRBJ2-1; D gene ambiguous. Germline CDR1 is KGHSH and CDR2 is LQKENI. The V end lost 2 bases, the J end lost 1 base, and 9 bases lay between the germline ends. This CDR3 comprises 15 residues. The CDR3 loop is CASSPTGYSYNEQFF. The CDR3 bases are TGTGCCAGCTCACCAACGGGTTATTCCTACAATGAGCAGTTCTTC.

V and J are TRBV18 and TRBJ1-6, with 7 bases identical to TRBD1. This CDR3 region has 17 residues. In germline, CDR1 is KGHSH, CDR2 LQKENI. V was pared by 3 bases and J by 7 bases, with 12 bases of the junction left unmatched. The CDR3 protein is CASSPLRGKHQNSPLHF. The DNA of the CDR3 is TGTGCCAGCTCACCCCTCAGGGGGAAGCATCAGAATTCACCCCTCCACTTT.

The chain employs TRBV12-5 and TRBJ1-2; 7 nucleotides line up with TRBD1. This CDR3 is 13 amino acids long. Germline CDR1 reads LGHNT; CDR2 reads FRNRAP. The trim removed 2 bases at V and 7 bases at J, leaving 4 bases unmatched. The CDR3 nucleotides are TGTGCTAGTGGTTTGAACGAGGGGGCTGGCTACACCTTC. Translated: CASGLNEGAGYTF.

This clone has a handful of counts. Other nucleotide sequences in the sample specify the same CDR3. The chain recombines TRBV27 with TRBJ2-5, with 7 bases aligning to TRBD2. The germline CDR1 and CDR2 sequences are MNHEY and SMNVEV (reference sequence). The CDR3 extends over 14 amino acids. Germline trimming cut 2 bases from V and 3 bases from J; bases unmatched to any gene: 3. CDR3 sequence reads: CASSLKAGEETQYF. The CDR3 nucleotides read TGTGCCAGCAGTTTAAAGGCGGGGGAAGAGACCCAGTACTTC.

The rearrangement links TRBV5-4 to TRBJ2-5; weak D call: TRBD1 (5 bases). Germline loops: CDR1 SGHNT, CDR2 YYREEE (reference sequence). This CDR3 region has 14 residues. V was pared by 4 bases and J by 5 bases, with 15 bases between. The CDR3 loop reads CASSGIQGSETQYF. CDR3 in DNA: TGTGCCAGCAGCGGGATTCAGGGTTCTGAGACCCAGTACTTC.

In this sample, this clone turned up many times. The rearrangement uses TRBV7-2 and TRBJ2-2; 8 bases are a match to TRBD1. The germline CDR1 and CDR2 sequences are SGHTA and FQGNSA. After removal of 6 bases from V and 7 bases from J, the junction contained 7 bases not matched to a gene. CDR3 length: 14 residues. CDR3 protein: CASRLDRAGGELFF. The CDR3 DNA sequence: TGTGCCAGCAGATTGGACAGGGCGGGCGGGGAGCTGTTTTTT.

This clone occurred a few times. This chain joins TRBV7-2 and TRBJ2-3; tentative D call: TRBD2 (6 bases). The V end was cut by 2 bases, the J end by 3 bases, with 9 bases between. Germline assignment: CDR1 SGHTA and CDR2 FQGNSA. CDR3 length equals 14 residues. The CDR3 DNA is TGTGCCAGCAGCTTAACGGGGGTGACAGATACGCAGTATTTT. It codes for CASSLTGVTDTQYF.